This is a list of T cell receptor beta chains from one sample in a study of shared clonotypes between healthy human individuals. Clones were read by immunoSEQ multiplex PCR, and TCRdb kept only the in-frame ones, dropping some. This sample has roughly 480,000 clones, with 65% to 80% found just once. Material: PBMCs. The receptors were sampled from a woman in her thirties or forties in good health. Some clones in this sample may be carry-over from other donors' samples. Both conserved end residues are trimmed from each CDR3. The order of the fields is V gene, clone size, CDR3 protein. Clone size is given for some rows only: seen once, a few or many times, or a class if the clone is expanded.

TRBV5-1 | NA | ASSLIGENTEAF
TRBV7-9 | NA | AGQGSSYEQY
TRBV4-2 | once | ASSQDVDRGHEKLF
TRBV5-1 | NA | ASSLGTGAHEKLF
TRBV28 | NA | ASSLPLAGSLDTQY
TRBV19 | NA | ASSIGDPSPPLH
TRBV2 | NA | ASRTGTGGMGTGELF
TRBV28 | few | ASTNYYEQY
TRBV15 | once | ATSRDTGTSGYEQY
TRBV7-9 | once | ASSATGTGGGYT
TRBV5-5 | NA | ASSFMEGGEYGYT
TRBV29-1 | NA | SVRAGRGYT
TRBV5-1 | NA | ASSLGTSGWSYEQY
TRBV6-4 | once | ASSHIAPGHDEKLF
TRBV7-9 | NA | ASSQTSGQINYGYT
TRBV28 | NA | AVGDRVQPQH
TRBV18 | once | ASSPPIRTDTQY
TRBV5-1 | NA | ASSLVPGAGEPQH
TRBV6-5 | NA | ASSSRSGYNTDTQY
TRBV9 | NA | ASSPWTGLYNEQF
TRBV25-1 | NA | ASSDHNSNEKLF
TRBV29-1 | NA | SVRREGANYGYT
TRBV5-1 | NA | ASSLGGTETQY
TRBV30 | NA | AWDTGTEDSPLH
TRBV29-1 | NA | SVGGAGDSYNEQF
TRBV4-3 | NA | ASSQQYRVTDTQY
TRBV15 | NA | ATSRDRGFGYEQY
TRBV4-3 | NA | ASSQGLGGANVLT
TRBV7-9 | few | ANSSGRDYEQY
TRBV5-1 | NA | ASSLGQGFTEAF
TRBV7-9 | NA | ASNYRGDEKLF
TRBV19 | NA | ASSGPGQRAYEQY
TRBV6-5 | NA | ASRRDGSSGNTIY
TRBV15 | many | ATSRDRGVSTDTQY
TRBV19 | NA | ASSPGQTTAYEQF
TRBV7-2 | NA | ASSLSGHNEQF
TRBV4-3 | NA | ASSQGTNTGELF
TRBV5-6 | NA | ASSLGGAVLNQPQH
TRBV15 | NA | ATSLAGAPETQY
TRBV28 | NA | ASSAQGTGNTIY
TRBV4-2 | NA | ASSQAALAGVYEQY
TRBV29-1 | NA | SVVDRGLYEQY
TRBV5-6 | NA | ATTALAVGTDTQY
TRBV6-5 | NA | ASTRDPLNEQF
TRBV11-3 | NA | ASSLDLAGVQF
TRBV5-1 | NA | ASSLGDNYEQY
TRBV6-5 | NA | ASSTAMGGGYEQY
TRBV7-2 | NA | ASSPRIVDGYT
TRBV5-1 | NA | ASSDPSGATDTQY
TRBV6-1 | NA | ASSEASLSSSYEQY
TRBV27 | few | ASTLSSGFYEQY
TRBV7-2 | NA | ASSLARKNIQY
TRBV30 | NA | AWREGRETEAF
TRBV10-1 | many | ASSRDSNQPQH
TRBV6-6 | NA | ASSFLDPGELF
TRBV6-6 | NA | ASSSSGRLWQETQY
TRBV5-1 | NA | ASSSTEVGSYGYT
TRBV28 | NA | ASSSGGRAYEQY